The source of this T cell receptor beta chain is a study of STAT3 mutations in large granular lymphocyte leukemia. About the research overall: Immunosuppressive therapy was given to more than half of T-LGLL patients.

General study findings and limits: After therapy, about 30% of the 18 patients switched clonotypes, all new clones STAT3 wild type. At least one immunodominant TCR beta clonotype appeared in every T-cell large granular lymphocyte leukemia patient. Persisting codominant clonotypes may have hidden a small pathogenic clone.

TCRdb's copy holds only in-frame clones and misses some; the assay was immunoSEQ multiplex PCR. The repertoire holds more than 25,000 clones, about 83% seen once, with approximately 30% in the top ten. Trimming took off 2 bases at V and 3 bases at J, with 16 bases between the two ends. The length of the CDR3 is 16 residues. Per the germline V gene, CDR1 is SGHDT and CDR2 is YYEEEE. On this clone itself: Its antigen remains unidentified.

Sequenced input: peripheral blood mononuclear cells. The genes are TRBV5-6 and TRBJ2-3, with D hard to call. The sequence was obtained from a woman aged 50 to 60 with T-cell large granular lymphocyte leukemia. Some clones in this sample may be carry-over from other donors' samples. CDR3: CASSFKNLRGTDTQYF. The CDR3 DNA follows: TGTGCCAGCAGCTTCAAGAACCTACGCGGTACAGATACGCAGTATTTT.